These 26 T cell receptor beta chains originate from one sample sequenced in a study of graft-versus-host responses after intestinal transplantation (dated by TCRdb to 2020 to 2022). The library was built by means of the immunoSEQ multiplex PCR assay. TCRdb obtained this table from immuneACCESS and retained in-frame rearrangements with V and J assigned. These tables miss some clones; where compared with another copy, unresolved V genes account for less than half of the shortfall, and the remainder is unexplained. This sample has roughly 20,000 clones in its table, and over 35% of those were observed once. The leading ten clones occupy roughly 0.94% of the sample. What this sample's time point label stands for: cells obtained before transplantation from donor or recipient. Sequenced here: alloreactive CD4+ T cells from a mixed lymphocyte reaction culture, sampled before intestinal transplant. The cell subset or site label here, explained by the study, means: CFSE-low proliferating T cells sorted from approximately 6-day pre-transplant mixed lymphocyte reaction (GvH or HvG direction). The receptor source for this set is a human patient who received an intestinal transplant.

The chain links TRBV11-2 to TRBJ2-3; 7 bases are a match to TRBD2. V dropped 1 base and J dropped 3; count of bases not matched to a gene: 4. Germline CDR1 and CDR2: SGHAT and FQNNGV. The CDR3 runs to 15 residues. The CDR3 protein is CASSLAGGNTDTQYF. CDR3 sequence (DNA): TGTGCCAGCAGCTTAGCGGGGGGTAATACAGATACGCAGTATTTT.

This sequence joins TRBV10-1 and TRBJ1-4; D gene ambiguous. This CDR3 has 13 amino acids. Germline V gene sequence: CDR1 WNHNN, CDR2 SYGVQD (reference sequence). V lost 2 bases to trimming and J lost 7 bases, with 8 bases between them. CDR3 loop: CASSEDPGEKLFF. The CDR3 bases are TGCGCCAGCAGTGAGGACCCGGGTGAAAAACTGTTTTTT.

V gene TRBV6-5 combines with J gene TRBJ1-5; tentative D call: TRBD1 (5 bases). CDR3 length: 13 amino acids. V lost 9 bases to trimming and J lost 6 bases, with 15 bases between them. Germline V gives CDR1 MNHEY, CDR2 SVGAGI. Written as DNA, the CDR3 is TGTGCCAGTTGGGGGGGGGAGGGTCAGCCCCAGCATTTT. Amino acid sequence: CASWGGEGQPQHF.

This chain links TRBV7-3 with TRBJ1-1, with TRBD1 identical over 7 bases. With 4 bases clipped from V and 5 bases from J, the junction kept 4 bases outside the gene matches. The CDR3 sequence is 13 residues long. Germline-derived CDR1 and CDR2 are SGHTA and FQGTGA. CDR3 amino acids: CASSSGGWTEAFF. For the CDR3, the DNA is TGTGCCAGCAGCTCAGGGGGGTGGACTGAAGCTTTCTTT.

The chain has TRBV10-3 and TRBJ1-1, with 10 bases matching TRBD1. Germline assignment: CDR1 ENHRY and CDR2 SYGVKD. The junction had 12 bases not matched to a gene; V was cut back by 11 bases and J by 0 bases. This CDR3 is 16 amino acids long. CDR3 sequence: CAANRDRGFLNTEAFF. The CDR3 coding sequence is TGTGCCGCGAACCGGGACAGGGGCTTTCTGAACACTGAAGCTTTCTTT.

The CDR3 loop reads CASSYGQAKGNTIYF. The DNA for the CDR3 is TGTGCCAGCAGCTACGGACAGGCGAAAGGAAACACCATATATTTT. The V gene is TRBV13, the J gene TRBJ1-3; TRBD1 matches at 7 bases. CDR1 is PRHDT and CDR2 is FYEKMQ in the germline V gene (reference sequence). This CDR3 contains 15 residues. V gave up 4 bases and J gave up 4 bases; unmatched junction bases: 7.

The chain employs TRBV5-1 and TRBJ1-4; no definite D call. The CDR3 length is 14 residues. Trimming took off 7 bases at V and 7 bases at J, with 17 bases between the two ends. Per germline, CDR1 SGHRS and CDR2 YFSETQ. The CDR3 DNA reads as TGCGCCAGCGGAGAAATCGGGGAAGGTGAAAAACTGTTTTTT. The encoded protein is CASGEIGEGEKLFF.

With respect to this clone: The junction does not match germline at one end; this may be a read error. The chain joins TRBV2 to TRBJ1-3; unclear D gene. There are 13 residues in the CDR3. Germline lookup yields CDR1 SNHLY and CDR2 FYNNEI. The DNA for the CDR3 is TGTGCCAGCAGCCCGGCCGAGGGCGCATATTGGCATTTT. Protein: CASSPAEGAYWHF.

The rearrangement uses TRBV7-4 and TRBJ1-5, with TRBD1 identical over 8 bases. Trimming cost V 6 bases and J 7 bases; bases outside gene matches: 5. This CDR3 comprises 13 residues. Germline-derived CDR1 and CDR2 are SGHVT and SQSDAQ. The CDR3 region has the DNA TGTGCCAGCAGAAAGACAGGGGAGCAGCCCCAGCATTTT. Its protein product is CASRKTGEQPQHF. Full variable domain (remainder filled in from reference TRBV7-4 and TRBJ1-5): GAGVSQSPRYKVAKRGRDVALRCDSISGHVTLYWYRQTLGQGSEVLTYSQSDAQRDKSGRPSGRFSAERPERSVSTLKIQRTEQGDSAVYLCASRKTGEQPQHFGDGTRLSIL.

Points on this clone: Other DNA variants within this sample encode the same CDR3. The gene calls are TRBV5-6 and TRBJ1-6; possibly TRBD1 for D (5 bases). This CDR3 has 13 residues. The germline V gene has CDR1 SGHDT and CDR2 YYEEEE. V was clipped by 0 bases and J by 16 bases, with 14 bases between them. CDR3 in DNA: TGTGCCAGCAGCTTGGAAAGGGAGGGACCACTCCACTTT. It is translated as CASSLEREGPLHF.

The CDR3, as DNA: TGTGCCAGCAGCTTAGACAGGGCTACTGAAGCTTTCTTT. Its translation: CASSLDRATEAFF. V and J are TRBV11-3 and TRBJ1-1, with D possibly TRBD1 on 5 matching bases. Trimming cost V 0 bases and J 5 bases, with 7 bases left between them. Germline assignment: CDR1 SGHNT and CDR2 YENEEA. The CDR3 is 13 amino acids.

This chain joins TRBV5-4 and TRBJ2-7; D perhaps matches TRBD1 (5 bases). The germline V gene encodes CDR1 SGHNT and CDR2 YYREEE (reference sequence). The V end was cut by 2 bases, the J end by 5 bases, with 8 bases between. The length of the CDR3 is 12 residues. DNA for the CDR3: TGTGCCAGCAGCTTCGACAGCAACGAGCAGTACTTC. Translation gives CASSFDSNEQYF.

The CDR3 coding sequence is TGTGCCAGCAGTTACCTGTCGGCGGCCTACGAGCAGTACTTC. It encodes CASSYLSAAYEQYF. V usage is TRBV6-6 and J usage is TRBJ2-7, with D uncertain. Per germline, CDR1 MNHNY and CDR2 SVGAGI (reference sequence). V was shortened by 2 bases and J by 2 bases, with 10 bases between the two germline ends. This CDR3 has 14 residues.

CDR3 nucleotide sequence: TGTGCCAGCAGCCAAGGACACTCTGGGGCCAACGTCCTGACTTTC. Residues: CASSQGHSGANVLTF. The genes are TRBV4-2 and TRBJ2-6, with D unclear. The V gene's germline CDR1 is LGHNA and CDR2 YNFKEQ. V was shortened by 1 base and J by 0 bases, with 4 bases between the two germline ends. This CDR3 is 15 amino acids long.

The chain joins TRBV5-4 to TRBJ2-1, with a weak D call TRBD1 (5 bases). Trimming stripped 4 bases from V and 0 bases from J, with 11 bases between. Looked up from germline, CDR1 is SGHNT and CDR2 is YYREEE (reference sequence). The CDR3 length is 15 residues. The CDR3: CASSPYRSSYNEQFF. The DNA for the CDR3 is TGTGCCAGCAGCCCTTACAGGAGCTCCTACAATGAGCAGTTCTTC.

The CDR3 protein is CASRNSGTGNSPLHF. DNA of the CDR3: TGTGCCAGTAGAAATTCCGGGACAGGGAATTCACCCCTCCACTTT. This chain joins TRBV19 and TRBJ1-6; 9 bases are a match to TRBD1. The V segment lost 6 bases and the J segment 7 bases; nucleotides outside the gene matches: 7. This CDR3 has 15 residues. Germline V gene lookup returns CDR1 LNHDA and CDR2 SQIVND (reference sequence).

The table lists this clone with a few counts. V gene TRBV7-2 combines with J gene TRBJ2-5; tentative D call: TRBD1 (6 bases). Trimming pared 6 bases from V and 4 bases from J, leaving 18 bases between. CDR1 and CDR2 from the germline V gene are SGHTA and FQGNSA. The CDR3 has 15 residues. The CDR3 DNA follows: TGTGCCAGCAGAGGGGGTTCCTTGCCTCGAGAGACCCAGTACTTC. Translating gives CASRGGSLPRETQYF.

This clone turned up a few times. This chain uses TRBV7-8 with TRBJ2-3; 14 bases agree with TRBD2. Germline CDR1 and CDR2: SGHVS and FQNEAQ. Trimming took 3 bases from V and 4 from J; bases not matched to a gene: 12. The CDR3 is 19 residues long. CDR3: CASSFARLAGGLGADTQYF. The DNA for the CDR3 is TGTGCCAGCAGCTTTGCCAGACTAGCGGGGGGGCTTGGGGCAGATACGCAGTATTTT.

The chain carries TRBV2 and TRBJ2-5; 11 positions match TRBD2. Germline V CDR1 and CDR2: SNHLY, FYNNEI. The J segment lost 2 bases and the V segment lost 4 bases, leaving 3 bases of the junction unmatched. This CDR3 spans 15 amino acids. DNA of the CDR3: TGTGCCAGCAGTGCGGCTAGCGGGGGGCAAGAGACCCAGTACTTC. Its translation: CASSAASGGQETQYF. The variable domain in full, completed from reference TRBV2 and TRBJ2-5, reads EPEVTQTPSHQVTQMGQEVILRCVPISNHLYFYWYRQILGQKVEFLVSFYNNEISEKSEIFDDQFSVERPDGSNFTLKIRSTKLEDSAMYFCASSAASGGQETQYFGPGTRLLVL.

This clone has just a few counts. This rearrangement joins TRBV5-1 to TRBJ1-1; D is perhaps TRBD1 (6 bases). Germline CDR1 reads SGHRS; CDR2 reads YFSETQ. V lost 4 bases and J 6 bases, leaving 10 bases between the germline ends. The CDR3 runs to 12 residues. DNA for the CDR3: TGCGCCAGCAGCGACCAGGGGTCTGAAGCTTTCTTT. Translated, it gives CASSDQGSEAFF.

The gene calls are TRBV6-6 and TRBJ2-3, with D possibly being TRBD1 (6 bases). CDR1 and CDR2 (germline): MNHNY, SVGAGI (reference sequence). The CDR3 is made up of 14 amino acids. Trimming left V 5 bases short and J 7 bases short, with 16 bases between. Written as DNA, the CDR3 is TGTGCCAGCAGTCTTCTTATGGGGGCAAATACGCAGTATTTT. It encodes CASSLLMGANTQYF.

This clone occurred once. The V gene is TRBV7-3, the J gene TRBJ1-5, with D perhaps matching TRBD1 (5 bases). V lost 0 bases and J lost 5, with 11 bases in between. This CDR3 is built from 15 residues. Germline V gene sequence: CDR1 SGHTA, CDR2 FQGTGA. This CDR3 reads CASSLTGGGHQPQHF. For the CDR3, the DNA is TGTGCCAGCAGCTTAACGGGGGGTGGACATCAGCCCCAGCATTTT.

The chain uses TRBV5-1 and TRBJ2-3; D might be TRBD2 (6 bases). Per the germline V gene, CDR1 is SGHRS and CDR2 is YFSETQ. The CDR3 has 15 amino acids. Trimming removed 4 bases from V and 8 bases from J, with 20 bases in between. DNA for the CDR3: TGCGCCAGCAGCCCCCTGGCGGGGAGAGGAGGTACGCAGTATTTT. Residues: CASSPLAGRGGTQYF. Supplemented by reference TRBV5-1 and TRBJ2-3, the full variable domain reads KAGVTQTPRYLIKTRGQQVTLSCSPISGHRSVSWYQQTPGQGLQFLFEYFSETQRNKGNFPGRFSGRQFSNSRSEMNVSTLELGDSALYLCASSPLAGRGGTQYFGPGTRLTVL.

The chain couples TRBV6-5 to TRBJ2-1; tentative D call: TRBD2 (7 bases). Per the germline V gene, CDR1 is MNHEY and CDR2 is SVGAGI. The CDR3 covers 15 residues. The V end lost 9 bases, the J end lost 3 bases, and 18 bases lay between the germline ends. CDR3 amino acids: CASSWGGLGYNEQFF. The CDR3 bases are TGTGCCAGTAGCTGGGGGGGGCTAGGCTACAATGAGCAGTTCTTC.

J is TRBJ2-1 and V is TRBV10-3, with 12 bases fitting TRBD2. This CDR3 has 14 amino acids. Germline V gene data show CDR1 as ENHRY and CDR2 as SYGVKD. With 5 bases clipped from V and 4 bases from J, the junction kept 0 bases outside the gene matches. This CDR3 is CAISLAGGYNEQFF. The CDR3, as DNA: TGTGCCATCAGTCTAGCGGGGGGGTACAATGAGCAGTTCTTC.

This sequence joins TRBV19 and TRBJ1-2; no clear D. V was shortened by 7 bases and J by 2 bases, with 11 bases between the two germline ends. This CDR3 is 13 amino acids long. The germline V gene encodes CDR1 LNHDA and CDR2 SQIVND (reference sequence). CDR3 protein: CASKQTSNYGYTF. The CDR3 DNA follows: TGTGCCAGTAAGCAGACATCCAACTATGGCTACACCTTC. The entire variable domain, with the rest obtained from reference TRBV19 and TRBJ1-2, is as follows: DGGITQSPKYLFRKEGQNVTLSCEQNLNHDAMYWYRQDPGQGLRLIYYSQIVNDFQKGDIAEGYSVSREKKESFPLTVTSAQKNPTAFYLCASKQTSNYGYTFGSGTRLTVV.